This T cell receptor beta chain comes out of a study of response to subunit inactivated influenza vaccine. Study-level results: Each seasonal flu vaccination may recruit only limited new T cells, authors suggested.

TCRdb ran MiXCR on the RT-PCR reads and lists one entry per CDR3 protein. The repertoire has a few hundred thousand distinct CDR3 sequences, around 15% of them found once; the top ten carry approximately 12%. Points on this clonotype: Antigen unknown.

The sample in question was PBMCs from blood, obtained roughly 12 days after vaccination. This sequence was found in a man in his fifties or sixties who received an inactivated influenza vaccine.

The CDR3 DNA reads as TGTGCCAGCTGTCTCACTAGCGGGGGAACAGATACGCAGTATTTT. Encoded protein: CASCLTSGGTDTQYF. This chain links TRBV7-9 with TRBJ2-3; 11 positions match TRBD2. Germline values: CDR1 SEHNR, CDR2 FQNEAQ (reference sequence). The CDR3 contains 15 residues. The junction had 7 bases not matched to a gene; V was cut back by 8 bases and J by 3 bases.